These 14 T cell receptor beta chains share one sample of origin, sequenced in a study of T cell responses to AZD1222 COVID-19 vaccine. Measured with immunoSEQ multiplex PCR; TCRdb has only the in-frame clones, and not every one. The sample holds some 150,000 clones, about 87% seen once. Sequenced material: peripheral blood, taken 28 days after the second AZD1222 dose. The source is an adult who received the AZD1222 COVID-19 vaccine.

This chain joins TRBV4-3 and TRBJ1-5; 9 bases agree with TRBD1. This CDR3 is built from 15 residues. In germline, CDR1 is LGHNA, CDR2 YSLEER. V lost 4 bases to trimming and J lost 6 bases; unmatched junction nucleotides: 7. This CDR3 is CASSRDRASGQPQHF. In DNA, the CDR3 is TGCGCCAGCAGCCGGGACAGGGCGTCGGGTCAGCCCCAGCATTTT.

The chain joins TRBV18 to TRBJ2-7; 10 bases map to TRBD1. Germline values: CDR1 KGHSH, CDR2 LQKENI. Germline trimming cut 3 bases from V and 5 bases from J; bases unmatched to any gene: 10. This CDR3 is 16 amino acids long. In DNA form, the CDR3 reads TGTGCCAGCTCACCTTCCCGACAGGGGGCACGGGACGAGCAGTACTTC. It specifies CASSPSRQGARDEQYF.

The V gene is TRBV4-2, the J gene TRBJ1-1, with unresolved D. This CDR3 region has 13 residues. Germline V lookup: CDR1 LGHNA, CDR2 YNFKEQ. V gave up 2 bases and J gave up 0 bases, with 4 bases separating them. The CDR3 protein is CASSQWLNTEAFF. The CDR3 nucleotides are TGTGCCAGCAGCCAATGGCTGAACACTGAAGCTTTCTTT.

The rearrangement joins TRBV7-2 to TRBJ2-1; 11 nucleotides agree with TRBD1. CDR3 length equals 15 residues. Germline trimming cut 4 bases from V and 7 bases from J; bases unmatched to any gene: 6. Per the germline V gene, CDR1 is SGHTA and CDR2 is FQGNSA. In DNA form, the CDR3 reads TGTGCCAGCAGCTCATCCCGGGACAGGGGGAATGAGCAGTTCTTC. Translating it yields CASSSSRDRGNEQFF.

The rearrangement links TRBV28 to TRBJ1-2; TRBD1 agrees at 9 bases. Germline CDR1 and CDR2: MDHEN and SYDVKM. The CDR3 covers 11 residues. Trimming took 10 bases from V and 8 from J; bases not matched to a gene: 5. The DNA for the CDR3 is TGTGCCACCCGGGACAGGGACGGCTACACCTTC. This codes for CATRDRDGYTF.

This chain links TRBV5-1 with TRBJ2-7; unclear D gene. V was trimmed by 0 bases and J by 4 bases, leaving 8 bases between them. This CDR3 is built from 13 residues. The germline V gene encodes CDR1 SGHRS and CDR2 YFSETQ. CDR3 region: CASSLGLQYEQYF. CDR3 DNA sequence: TGCGCCAGCAGCTTGGGACTCCAATACGAGCAGTACTTC. Together with reference TRBV5-1 and TRBJ2-7, the CDR3 gives the full variable domain: KAGVTQTPRYLIKTRGQQVTLSCSPISGHRSVSWYQQTPGQGLQFLFEYFSETQRNKGNFPGRFSGRQFSNSRSEMNVSTLELGDSALYLCASSLGLQYEQYFGPGTRLTVT.

The chain couples TRBV18 to TRBJ1-4; D not resolved. From germline, CDR1 is KGHSH and CDR2 LQKENI. The length of the CDR3 is 16 residues. V was pared by 3 bases and J by 0 bases, with 11 bases between. The CDR3 protein is CASSPRREATNEKLFF. CDR3 sequence (DNA): TGTGCCAGCTCACCCCGGAGGGAGGCAACTAATGAAAAACTGTTTTTT.

The chain links TRBV28 to TRBJ2-1; D is unclear. CDR3 length: 12 amino acids. Germline assignment: CDR1 MDHEN and CDR2 SYDVKM. The CDR3 reads CAAGGSYNEQFF. CDR3 bases: TGTGCAGCCGGCGGCTCCTACAATGAGCAGTTCTTC.

The CDR3 sequence: CASSVGGLNTGELFF. In DNA, the CDR3 is TGTGCCAGCAGCGTAGGCGGCTTAAACACCGGGGAGCTGTTTTTT. The V gene is TRBV9, the J gene TRBJ2-2; D gene uncertain. Trimming cost V 0 bases and J 2 bases, with 8 bases left between them. This CDR3 region has 15 residues. The V gene's germline CDR1 is SGDLS and CDR2 YYNGEE.

This clone was counted a single time. The V and J genes are TRBV5-1 and TRBJ1-2; no clear D. The V gene's germline CDR1 is SGHRS and CDR2 YFSETQ. This CDR3 is built from 16 residues. V gave up 0 bases and J gave up 4 bases, with 16 bases separating them. CDR3 sequence reads: CASSLDPVGGPYGYTF. CDR3 nucleotides: TGCGCCAGCAGCTTGGACCCCGTAGGCGGCCCCTATGGCTACACCTTC.

The chain has TRBV7-3 and TRBJ2-1; D gene unclear. Trimming stripped 8 bases from V and 8 bases from J, with 10 bases between. Germline-derived CDR1 and CDR2 are SGHTA and FQGTGA. This CDR3 is 11 amino acids long. The chain's CDR3 is CASGYGHEQFF. DNA of the CDR3: TGTGCCAGCGGTTATGGTCATGAGCAGTTCTTC.

The chain uses TRBV11-3 and TRBJ2-1, with 7 bases matching TRBD2. V trimming: 5 bases; J trimming: 8 bases; junction bases outside the gene matches: 6. The CDR3 is made up of 13 amino acids. CDR1 and CDR2 (germline): SGHNT, YENEEA. CDR3 amino acids: CASSDPGGDEQFF. Here the CDR3 DNA reads TGTGCCAGCAGCGACCCGGGGGGAGATGAGCAGTTCTTC.

The chain couples TRBV7-2 to TRBJ2-7, with a tentative D call TRBD1 (6 bases). The germline CDR1 and CDR2 sequences are SGHTA and FQGNSA. This CDR3 comprises 14 residues. Trimming pared 5 bases from V and 4 bases from J, leaving 15 bases between. CDR3 residues: CASSHRVGEYEQYF. In DNA form, the CDR3 reads TGTGCCAGCAGCCACAGGGTTGGCGAGTACGAGCAGTACTTC.

This clone came up once. J is TRBJ2-1 and V is TRBV7-6; 13 nucleotides align to TRBD2. V gave up 0 bases and J gave up 8 bases; unmatched junction bases: 10. Germline V gene lookup returns CDR1 SGHVS and CDR2 FNYEAQ. The CDR3 length is 18 residues. DNA of the CDR3: TGTGCCAGCAGCTTAGCGCTGGGAAGGACTAGCGGGGGCGATGAGCAGTTCTTC. Its protein is CASSLALGRTSGGDEQFF. The full variable domain, in which reference TRBV7-6 and TRBJ2-1 provide the parts outside the CDR3, is GAGVSQSPRYKVTKRGQDVALRCDPISGHVSLYWYRQALGQGPEFLTYFNYEAQQDKSGLPNDRFSAERPEGSISTLTIQRTEQRDSAMYRCASSLALGRTSGGDEQFFGPGTRLTVL.